At least ten counts were recorded for the clone carrying this TCR beta chain. The target antigen is unknown. This sample stems from a study of T cell repertoires in cytomegalovirus infection. Looking at the study overall: CMV infection plus the matching HLA type was flagged by public TCR beta signatures. Whole-study results and caveats: CMV carriers having the relevant HLA were flagged by cumulative public TCR beta family frequency. Clonotype analysis showed dominance of the ex vivo response by HLA-C-restricted CMV-specific TCR beta clonotypes.

The CDR3 is 15 amino acids. With 3 bases clipped from V and 8 bases from J, the junction kept 4 bases outside the gene matches. Per the germline V gene, CDR1 is SEHNR and CDR2 is FQNEAQ (reference sequence). TCRdb redid the calling of the reads with MiXCR, one entry per CDR3 protein. The sample has about 130,000 distinct CDR3 sequences, approximately 9.2% seen once. The source material was PBMCs. This sequence originates from a human donor in good health (CMV status not recorded). Some clones in this sample may be carry-over from other donors' samples. J is TRBJ1-6 and V is TRBV7-9; 10 bases agree with TRBD1. CDR3 loop: CASSFSGTGDSPLHF. DNA for the CDR3: TGTGCCAGCAGCTTCTCCGGGACAGGGGATTCACCCCTCCACTTT.